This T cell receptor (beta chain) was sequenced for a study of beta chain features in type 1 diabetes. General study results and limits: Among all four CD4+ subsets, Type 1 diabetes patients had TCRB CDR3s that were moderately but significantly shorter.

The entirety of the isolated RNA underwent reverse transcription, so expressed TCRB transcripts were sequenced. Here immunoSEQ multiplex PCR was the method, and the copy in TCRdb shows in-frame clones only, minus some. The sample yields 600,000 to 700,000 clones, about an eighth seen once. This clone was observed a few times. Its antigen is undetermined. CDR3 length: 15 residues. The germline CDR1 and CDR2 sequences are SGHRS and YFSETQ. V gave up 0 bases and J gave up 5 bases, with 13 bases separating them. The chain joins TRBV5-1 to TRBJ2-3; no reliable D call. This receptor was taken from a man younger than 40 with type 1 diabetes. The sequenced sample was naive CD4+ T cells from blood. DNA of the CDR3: TGCGCCAGCAGCTTGGCCCGTGGTGGTCGAGATACGCAGTATTTT. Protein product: CASSLARGGRDTQYF.